The TCR beta chain under discussion was sequenced for a study of T cell responses to AZD1222 COVID-19 vaccine. Study findings and constraints: Repertoire samples came only from after the peak T cell response. Females made up more of the donors, who were largely white British, and clonal diversity may have come out too low. Epitopes outside B.1.351 and B.1.1.7 mutated regions reportedly drew nearly half of spike TCRs.

Notes on this clone: The antigen remains unidentified.

Using immunoSEQ multiplex PCR, the repertoire was profiled, and TCRdb retains in-frame clones only, with some absent. This sample yields under 150,000 clones, of which 80% to 90% are seen a single time; approximately 1.5% belongs to the top ten. The germline V and J ends were trimmed by 5 bases and 2 bases, with 12 bases remaining between them. The CDR3 runs 14 residues. The germline CDR1 and CDR2 sequences are SGHDN and FVKESK. This TCR was sampled from an adult in good health. The chain is built from TRBV14 and TRBJ1-1; maybe TRBD1 (5 bases). The sample was peripheral blood, taken on day 0 of AZD1222 vaccination. CDR3 bases: TGTGCCAGCAGCTCGCGAGGGGTAAACACTGAAGCTTTCTTT. Translating it yields CASSSRGVNTEAFF.